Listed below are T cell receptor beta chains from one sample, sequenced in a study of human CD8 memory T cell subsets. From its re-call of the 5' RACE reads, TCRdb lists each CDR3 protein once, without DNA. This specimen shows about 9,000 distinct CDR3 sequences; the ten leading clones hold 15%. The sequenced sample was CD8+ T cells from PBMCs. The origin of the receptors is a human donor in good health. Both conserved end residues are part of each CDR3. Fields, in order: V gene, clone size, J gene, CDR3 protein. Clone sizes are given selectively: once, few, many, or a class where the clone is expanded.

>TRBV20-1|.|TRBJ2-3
CSADDSGGKDTQYF
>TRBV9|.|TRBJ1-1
CASSVALTGTTEAFF
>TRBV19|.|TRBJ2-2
CASSEGYTGELFF
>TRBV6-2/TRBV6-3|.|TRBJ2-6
CASTLSRTGDISGANVLTF
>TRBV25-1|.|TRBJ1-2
CASSESAGDPYGYTF
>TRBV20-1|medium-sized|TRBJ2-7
CSAREASEIPYEQYF
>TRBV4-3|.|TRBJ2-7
CASSQARTAFYEQYF
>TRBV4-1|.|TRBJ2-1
CASSQEGGSGGSNEQFF
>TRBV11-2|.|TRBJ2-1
CASSLGGGSREQFF
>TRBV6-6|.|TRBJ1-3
CASSYSNVGGDEGMEGNTIYF
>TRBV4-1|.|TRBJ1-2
CASSQRQGAAYGYTF
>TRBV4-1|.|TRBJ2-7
CASSQVTGTYEQYF
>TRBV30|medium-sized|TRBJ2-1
CAWSPGNYNEQFF
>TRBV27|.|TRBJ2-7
CASSLLVGQGSREQYF
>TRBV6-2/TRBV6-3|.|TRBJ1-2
CASRTGQYVANYGYTF
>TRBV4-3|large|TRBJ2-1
CASSQDRSSYNEQFF
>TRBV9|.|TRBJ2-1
CASSVLDQSSYNEQFF
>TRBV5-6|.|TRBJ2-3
CASSFGAGGPGDTQYF
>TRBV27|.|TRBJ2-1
CASMNPGDVDNEQFF
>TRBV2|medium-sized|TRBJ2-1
CASSELRVSSYNEQFF
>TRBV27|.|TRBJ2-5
CASSFSGTGLQETQYF
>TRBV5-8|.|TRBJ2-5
CASSFSQGPPETQYF
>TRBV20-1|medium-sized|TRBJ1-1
CSARSRGLLNTEAFF
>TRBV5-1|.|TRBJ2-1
CASSLGTGGQSSYNEQFF
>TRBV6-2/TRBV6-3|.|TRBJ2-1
CASSRGTAPSYNEQFF
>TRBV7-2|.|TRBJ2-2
CASSLVAGVGAGELFF
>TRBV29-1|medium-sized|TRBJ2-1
CSVVSGEESYNEQFF
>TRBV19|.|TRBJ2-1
CASSMGIGPYNEQFF
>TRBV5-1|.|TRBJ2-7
CASSLEQGAREQYF
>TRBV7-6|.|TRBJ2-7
CASSLETASYEQYF
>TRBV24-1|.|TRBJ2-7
CATNIYTRLADSSYEQYF
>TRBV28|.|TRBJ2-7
CASSPAYEQYF
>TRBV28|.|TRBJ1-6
CASSFSWSYNSPLHF
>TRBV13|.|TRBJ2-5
CASSSRTGTLQETQYF
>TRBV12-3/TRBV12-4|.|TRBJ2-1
CASKSPHSYNEQFF
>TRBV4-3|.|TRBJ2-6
CASSQDRDIITGANVLTF
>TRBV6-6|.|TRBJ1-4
CASSYGWDRGFEKLFF